This paragraph covers one T cell receptor beta chain sequence. Antigen unknown. This specimen belongs to a study of response to subunit inactivated influenza vaccine. Study results and limitations: That few new T cells are recruited by each seasonal influenza vaccination was the authors' suggestion.

MiXCR, applied by TCRdb to the RT-PCR reads, yields one record per CDR3 protein. The profile shows a few hundred thousand distinct CDR3 sequences, 11% of them singletons. The receptor was isolated from a man aged 50-59 years who received an inactivated influenza vaccine. The sample consisted of PBMCs from blood, taken roughly 6 weeks after vaccination.

In nucleotides, the CDR3 is TGTGCCATCAGCGGACAGATTACCTCGCAGGGGTCGGCGCAGTACTTC. This gives the protein CAISGQITSQGSAQYF. This rearrangement joins TRBV10-3 to TRBJ2-7; the D gene is possibly TRBD1 (6 bases). The CDR3 spans 16 residues. Trimming pared 6 bases from V and 9 bases from J, leaving 27 bases between. Germline CDR1 is ENHRY and CDR2 is SYGVKD.